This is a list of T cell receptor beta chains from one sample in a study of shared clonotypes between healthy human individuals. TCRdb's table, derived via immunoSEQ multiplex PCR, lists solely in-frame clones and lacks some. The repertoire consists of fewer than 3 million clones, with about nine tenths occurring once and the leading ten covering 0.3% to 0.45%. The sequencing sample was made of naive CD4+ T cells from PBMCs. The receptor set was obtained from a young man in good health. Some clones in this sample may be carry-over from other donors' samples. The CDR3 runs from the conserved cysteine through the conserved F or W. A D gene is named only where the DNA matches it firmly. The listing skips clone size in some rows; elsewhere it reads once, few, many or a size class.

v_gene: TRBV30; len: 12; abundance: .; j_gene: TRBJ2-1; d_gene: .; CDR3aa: CAWGDSRNEQFF; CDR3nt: TGTGCCTGGGGGGACTCTCGCAATGAGCAGTTCTTC
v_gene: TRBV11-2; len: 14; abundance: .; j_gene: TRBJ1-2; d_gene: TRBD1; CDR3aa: CASSHQGDFVGYTF; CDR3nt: TGTGCCAGCAGCCACCAGGGGGATTTCGTTGGCTACACCTTC
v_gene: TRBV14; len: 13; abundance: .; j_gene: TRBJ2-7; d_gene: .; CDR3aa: CASSRQTSYEQYF; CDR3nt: TGTGCCAGCAGCCGACAAACCAGCTACGAGCAGTACTTC
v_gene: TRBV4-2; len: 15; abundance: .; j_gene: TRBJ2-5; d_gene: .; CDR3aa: CASSQDEGRRETQYF; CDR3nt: TGTGCCAGCAGCCAAGATGAGGGTAGGAGGGAGACCCAGTACTTC
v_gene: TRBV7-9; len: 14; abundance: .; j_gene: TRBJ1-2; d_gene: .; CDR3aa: CASSRGSTYYGYTF; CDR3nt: TGTGCCAGCAGCCGGGGCTCTACTTACTATGGCTACACCTTC
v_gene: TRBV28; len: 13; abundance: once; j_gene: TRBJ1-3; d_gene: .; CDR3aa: CASSSSSGNTIYF; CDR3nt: TGTGCCAGCAGTTCGAGCTCTGGAAACACCATATATTTT
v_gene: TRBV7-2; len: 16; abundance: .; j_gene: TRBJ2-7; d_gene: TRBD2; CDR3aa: CASSLTGTSGLGEQYF; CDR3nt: TGTGCCAGCAGCTTAACCGGGACTAGCGGCTTGGGGGAGCAGTACTTC
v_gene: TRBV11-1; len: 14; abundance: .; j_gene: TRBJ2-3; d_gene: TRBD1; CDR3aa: CASRPFYRGDTQYF; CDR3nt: TGTGCCAGCAGGCCATTCTACAGGGGAGATACGCAGTATTTT
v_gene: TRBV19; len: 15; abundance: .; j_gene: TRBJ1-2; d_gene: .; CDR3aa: CATKGMRAGDYGYTF; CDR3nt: TGTGCCACCAAAGGAATGAGGGCAGGGGACTATGGCTACACCTTC
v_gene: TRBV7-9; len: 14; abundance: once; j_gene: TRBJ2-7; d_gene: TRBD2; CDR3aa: CASSLGGFSYEQYF; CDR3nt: TGTGCCAGCAGCCTGGGGGGGTTCTCCTACGAGCAGTACTTC
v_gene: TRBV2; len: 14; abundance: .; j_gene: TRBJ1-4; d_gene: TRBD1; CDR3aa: CASTRDRGGEKLFF; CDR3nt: TGTGCCAGCACCCGCGACAGGGGAGGGGAAAAACTGTTTTTT
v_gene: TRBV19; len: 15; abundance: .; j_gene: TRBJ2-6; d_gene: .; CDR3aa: CASSLWVSGANVLTF; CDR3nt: TGTGCCAGTAGTCTTTGGGTCTCTGGGGCCAACGTCCTGACTTTC
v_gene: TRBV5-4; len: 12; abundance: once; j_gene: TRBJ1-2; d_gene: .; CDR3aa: CASSFGGNGYTF; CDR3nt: TGTGCCAGCAGCTTCGGGGGGAATGGCTACACCTTC
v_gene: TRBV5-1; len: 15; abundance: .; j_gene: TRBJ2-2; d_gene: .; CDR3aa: CASSLIGLNTGELFF; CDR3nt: TGCGCCAGCAGCTTAATCGGTCTAAACACCGGGGAGCTGTTTTTT
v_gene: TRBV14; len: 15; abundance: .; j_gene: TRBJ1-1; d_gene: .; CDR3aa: CASSQGRGGGTEAFF; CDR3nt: TGTGCCAGCAGCCAAGGTAGAGGAGGGGGGACTGAAGCTTTCTTT
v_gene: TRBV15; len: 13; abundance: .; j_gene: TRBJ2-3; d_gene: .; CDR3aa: CASGRRAADTQYF; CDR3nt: TGTGCGTCGGGGCGGCGGGCGGCAGATACGCAGTATTTT
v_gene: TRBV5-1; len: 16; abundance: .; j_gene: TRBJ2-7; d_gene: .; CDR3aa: CASSLGIADSSYEQYF; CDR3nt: TGCGCCAGCAGCCTGGGGATAGCGGATAGCTCCTACGAGCAGTACTTC
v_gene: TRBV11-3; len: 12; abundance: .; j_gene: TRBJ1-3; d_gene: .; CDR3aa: CASSLEGHLLDF; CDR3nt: TGTGCCAGCAGCTTAGAAGGGCACCTCTTGGATTTT
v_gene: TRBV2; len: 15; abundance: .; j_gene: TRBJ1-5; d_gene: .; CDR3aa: CASRPGTSGNQPQHF; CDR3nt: TGTGCCAGCAGACCTGGGACTTCTGGGAATCAGCCCCAGCATTTT
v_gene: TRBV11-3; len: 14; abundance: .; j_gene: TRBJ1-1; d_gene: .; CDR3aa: CASSQDAGNTEAFF; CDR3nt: TGTGCCAGCAGCCAGGACGCGGGAAACACTGAAGCTTTCTTT
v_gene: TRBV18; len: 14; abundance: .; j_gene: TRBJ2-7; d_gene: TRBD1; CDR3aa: CASSPGQVSYEQYF; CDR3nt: TGTGCCAGCTCACCAGGACAGGTCTCCTACGAGCAGTACTTC
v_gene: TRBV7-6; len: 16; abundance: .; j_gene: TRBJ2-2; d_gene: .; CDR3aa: CASRPTGILNTGELFF; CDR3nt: TGTGCCAGCAGGCCTACAGGGATACTGAACACCGGGGAGCTGTTTTTT
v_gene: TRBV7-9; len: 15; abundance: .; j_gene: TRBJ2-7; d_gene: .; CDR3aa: CASSLAVEINYEQYF; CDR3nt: TGTGCCAGCAGCTTGGCTGTAGAAATTAACTACGAGCAGTACTTC
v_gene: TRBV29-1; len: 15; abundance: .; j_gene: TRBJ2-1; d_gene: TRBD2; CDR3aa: CSVGLLAELLGEQFF; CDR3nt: TGCAGCGTTGGTTTGCTAGCGGAATTATTAGGGGAGCAGTTCTTC
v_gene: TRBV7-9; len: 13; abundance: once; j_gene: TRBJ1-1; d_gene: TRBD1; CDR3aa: CASSGRQGSLAFF; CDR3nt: TGTGCCAGCAGCGGACGACAGGGGAGTTTGGCTTTCTTT
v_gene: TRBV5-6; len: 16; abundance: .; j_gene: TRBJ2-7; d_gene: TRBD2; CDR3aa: CASSSGLAGALYEQYF; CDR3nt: TGTGCCAGCAGCTCCGGACTAGCGGGGGCCCTCTACGAGCAGTACTTC
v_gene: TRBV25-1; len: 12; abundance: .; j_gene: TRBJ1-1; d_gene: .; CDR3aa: CASQPYSGEAFF; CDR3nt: TGTGCCAGCCAGCCCTATTCTGGGGAGGCTTTCTTT
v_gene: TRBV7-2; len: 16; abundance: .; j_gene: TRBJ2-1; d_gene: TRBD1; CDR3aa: CASSLTPGQPDNEQFF; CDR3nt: TGTGCCAGCAGCTTAACCCCGGGACAGCCCGACAATGAGCAGTTCTTC
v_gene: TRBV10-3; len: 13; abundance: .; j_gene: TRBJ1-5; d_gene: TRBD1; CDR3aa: CAISWDRDQPQHF; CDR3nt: TGTGCCATCAGTTGGGACAGAGATCAGCCCCAGCATTTT
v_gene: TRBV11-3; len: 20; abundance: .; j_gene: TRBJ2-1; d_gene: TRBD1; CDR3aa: CASSWDGTGLQKPSYNEQFF; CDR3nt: TGTGCCAGCTCCTGGGACGGGACAGGGCTACAGAAGCCCTCCTACAATGAGCAGTTCTTC
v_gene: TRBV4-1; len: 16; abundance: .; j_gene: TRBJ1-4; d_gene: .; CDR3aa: CASSPFRQTTNEKLFF; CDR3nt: TGCGCCAGCAGCCCCTTTAGACAGACAACTAATGAAAAACTGTTTTTT
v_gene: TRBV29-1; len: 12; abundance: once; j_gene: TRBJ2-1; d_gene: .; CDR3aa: CSESDRYNEQFF; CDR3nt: TGCAGCGAAAGTGACAGATACAATGAGCAGTTCTTC
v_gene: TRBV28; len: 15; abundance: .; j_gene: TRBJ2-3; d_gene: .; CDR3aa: CASSLLALIADTQYF; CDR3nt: TGTGCCAGCAGTTTACTAGCGTTAATAGCAGATACGCAGTATTTT
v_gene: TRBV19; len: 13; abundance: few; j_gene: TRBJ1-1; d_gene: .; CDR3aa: CASRSRENTEAFF; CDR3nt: TGTGCCAGTAGAAGCAGAGAAAACACTGAAGCTTTCTTT
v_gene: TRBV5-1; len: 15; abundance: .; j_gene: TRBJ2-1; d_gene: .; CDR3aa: CASSLLSGKAHEQFF; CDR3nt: TGCGCCAGCAGCTTGTTGTCCGGAAAGGCTCATGAGCAGTTCTTC
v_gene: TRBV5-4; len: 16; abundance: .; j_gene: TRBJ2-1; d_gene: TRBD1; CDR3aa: CASSPRRGQGYNEQFF; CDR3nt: TGTGCCAGCAGCCCCAGGAGGGGACAGGGCTACAATGAGCAGTTCTTC
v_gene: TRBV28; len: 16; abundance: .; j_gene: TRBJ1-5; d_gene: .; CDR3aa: CASSLGVISNNQPQHF; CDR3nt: TGTGCCAGCAGTTTGGGAGTTATAAGTAACAATCAGCCCCAGCATTTT
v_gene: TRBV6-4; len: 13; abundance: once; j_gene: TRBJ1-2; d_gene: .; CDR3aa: CASSVTRGSGYTF; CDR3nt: TGTGCCAGCAGTGTTACGAGGGGATCTGGCTACACCTTC
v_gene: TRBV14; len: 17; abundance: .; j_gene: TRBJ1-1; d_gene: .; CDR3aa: CASSQGYDVWGNTEAFF; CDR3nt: TGTGCCAGCAGCCAAGGGTACGACGTGTGGGGGAACACTGAAGCTTTCTTT
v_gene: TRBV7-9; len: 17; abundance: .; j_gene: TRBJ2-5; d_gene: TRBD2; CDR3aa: CASRPTSGRMGQETQYF; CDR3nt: TGTGCCAGCAGGCCCACTAGCGGGAGGATGGGGCAAGAGACCCAGTACTTC
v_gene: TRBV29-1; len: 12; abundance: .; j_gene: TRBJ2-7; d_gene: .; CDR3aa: CSVVMASYEQYF; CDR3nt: TGCAGCGTTGTAATGGCCTCCTACGAGCAGTACTTC
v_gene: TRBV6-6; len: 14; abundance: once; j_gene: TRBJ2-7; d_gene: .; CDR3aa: CASTYTGVFYEQYF; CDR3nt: TGTGCCAGCACTTACACGGGAGTGTTCTACGAGCAGTACTTC
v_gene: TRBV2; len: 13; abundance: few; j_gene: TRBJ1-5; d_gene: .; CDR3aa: CASSMGPNQPQHF; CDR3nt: TGTGCCAGCAGTATGGGTCCCAATCAGCCCCAGCATTTT
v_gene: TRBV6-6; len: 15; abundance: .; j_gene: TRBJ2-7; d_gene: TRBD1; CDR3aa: CASSYPGTASYEQYF; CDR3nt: TGTGCCAGCAGTTACCCCGGGACAGCAAGCTACGAGCAGTACTTC
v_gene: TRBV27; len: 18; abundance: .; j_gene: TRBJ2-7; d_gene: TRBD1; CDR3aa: CASSLSRGSGTGFYEQYF; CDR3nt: TGTGCCAGCAGTTTATCGAGGGGATCCGGGACAGGCTTCTACGAGCAGTACTTC
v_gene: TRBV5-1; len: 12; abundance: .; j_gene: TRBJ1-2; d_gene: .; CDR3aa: CASSPEIGGYTF; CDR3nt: TGCGCCAGCAGCCCCGAAATCGGTGGCTACACCTTC
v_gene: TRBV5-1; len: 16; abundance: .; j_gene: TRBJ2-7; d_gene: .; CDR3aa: CASSQGTPGIVGEQYF; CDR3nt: TGCGCCAGCAGCCAAGGGACTCCGGGGATAGTGGGGGAGCAGTACTTC
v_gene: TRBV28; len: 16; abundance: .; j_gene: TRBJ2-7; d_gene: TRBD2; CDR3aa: CASSHLGLAGSYEQYF; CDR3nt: TGTGCCAGCAGTCACCTGGGACTAGCGGGGTCCTACGAGCAGTACTTC
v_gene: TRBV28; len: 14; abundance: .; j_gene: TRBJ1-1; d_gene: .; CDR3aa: CASSLSWGAAEAFF; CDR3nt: TGTGCCAGCAGTCTTTCGTGGGGGGCCGCTGAAGCTTTCTTT
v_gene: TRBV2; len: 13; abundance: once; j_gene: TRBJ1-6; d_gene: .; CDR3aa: CASSADRNSPLHF; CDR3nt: TGTGCCAGCAGCGCCGACAGAAATTCACCCCTCCACTTT
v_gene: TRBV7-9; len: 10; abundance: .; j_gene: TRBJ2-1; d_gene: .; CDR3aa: CASSSNEQFF; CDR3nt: TGTGCCAGCAGCTCTAATGAGCAGTTCTTC
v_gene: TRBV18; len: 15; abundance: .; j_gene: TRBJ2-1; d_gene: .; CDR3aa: CASSPLAFTNNEQFF; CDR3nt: TGTGCCAGCTCACCCCTAGCGTTTACTAACAATGAGCAGTTCTTC